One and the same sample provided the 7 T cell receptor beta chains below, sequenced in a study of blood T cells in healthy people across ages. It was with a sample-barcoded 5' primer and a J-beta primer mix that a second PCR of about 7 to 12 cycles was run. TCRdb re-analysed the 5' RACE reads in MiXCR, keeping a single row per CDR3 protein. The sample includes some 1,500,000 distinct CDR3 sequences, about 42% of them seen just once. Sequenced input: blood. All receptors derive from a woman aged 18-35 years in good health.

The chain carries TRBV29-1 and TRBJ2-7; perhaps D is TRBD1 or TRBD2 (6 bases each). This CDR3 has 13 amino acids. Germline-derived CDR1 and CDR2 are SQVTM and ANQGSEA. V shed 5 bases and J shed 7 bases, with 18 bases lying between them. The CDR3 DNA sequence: TGCAGCGTTTCGGGGGCTCCTTCATCGGAGCAGTACTTC. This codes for CSVSGAPSSEQYF.

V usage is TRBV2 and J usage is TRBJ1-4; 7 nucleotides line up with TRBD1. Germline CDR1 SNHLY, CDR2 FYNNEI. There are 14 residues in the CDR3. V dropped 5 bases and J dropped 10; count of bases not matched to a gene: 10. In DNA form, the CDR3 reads TGTGCCAGCAGTCGGACAGGCGCAGATGGAAAACTGTTTTTT. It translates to CASSRTGADGKLFF.

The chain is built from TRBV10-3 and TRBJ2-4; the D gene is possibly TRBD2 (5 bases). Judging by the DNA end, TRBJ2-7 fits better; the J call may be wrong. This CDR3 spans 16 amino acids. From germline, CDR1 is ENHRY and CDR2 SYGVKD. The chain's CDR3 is CAISEGRNVLVDEQYF. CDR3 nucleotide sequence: TGTGCCATCAGTGAAGGTAGGAACGTACTAGTGGACGAGCAGTACTTC.

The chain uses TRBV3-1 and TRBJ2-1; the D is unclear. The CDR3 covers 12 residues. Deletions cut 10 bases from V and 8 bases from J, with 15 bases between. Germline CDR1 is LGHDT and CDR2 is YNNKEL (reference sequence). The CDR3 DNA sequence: TGTGCCACCCGGGTGGGAATCCATGAGCAGTTCTTC. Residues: CATRVGIHEQFF.

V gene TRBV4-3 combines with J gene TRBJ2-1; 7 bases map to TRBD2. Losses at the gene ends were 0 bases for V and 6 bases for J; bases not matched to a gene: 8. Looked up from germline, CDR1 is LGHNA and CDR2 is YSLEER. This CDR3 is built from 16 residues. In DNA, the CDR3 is TGCGCCAGCAGCCAAGACGGAGGGAGGGCCCTCAATGAGCAGTTCTTC. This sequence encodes CASSQDGGRALNEQFF.

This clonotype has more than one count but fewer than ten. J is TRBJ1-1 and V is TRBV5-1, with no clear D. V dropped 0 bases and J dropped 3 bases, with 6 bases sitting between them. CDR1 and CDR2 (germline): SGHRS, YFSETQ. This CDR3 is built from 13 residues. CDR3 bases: TGCGCCAGCAGCTTGGGGAAGGACACTGAAGCTTTCTTT. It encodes CASSLGKDTEAFF.

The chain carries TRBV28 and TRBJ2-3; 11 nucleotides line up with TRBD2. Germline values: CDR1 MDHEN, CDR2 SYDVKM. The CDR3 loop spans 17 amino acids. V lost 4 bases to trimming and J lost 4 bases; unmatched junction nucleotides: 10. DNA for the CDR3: TGTGCCAGCAGTTCGTCTCTTGTTAGCGGGAGGGCAGATACGCAGTATTTT. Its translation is CASSSSLVSGRADTQYF.